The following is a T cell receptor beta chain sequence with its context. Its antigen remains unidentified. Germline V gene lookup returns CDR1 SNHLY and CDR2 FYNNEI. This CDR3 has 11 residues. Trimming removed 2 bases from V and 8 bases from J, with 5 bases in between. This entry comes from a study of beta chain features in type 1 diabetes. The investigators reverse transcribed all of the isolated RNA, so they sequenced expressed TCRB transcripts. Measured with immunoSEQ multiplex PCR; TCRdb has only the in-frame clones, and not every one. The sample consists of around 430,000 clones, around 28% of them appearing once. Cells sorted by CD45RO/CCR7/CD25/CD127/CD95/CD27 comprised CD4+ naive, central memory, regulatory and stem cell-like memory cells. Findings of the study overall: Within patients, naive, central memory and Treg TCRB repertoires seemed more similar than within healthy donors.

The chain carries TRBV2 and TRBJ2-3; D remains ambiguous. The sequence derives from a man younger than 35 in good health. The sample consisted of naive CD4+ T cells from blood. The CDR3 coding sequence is TGTGCCAGCAGTGAAAAGGCTACGCAGTATTTT. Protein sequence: CASSEKATQYF.